This entry is about one T cell receptor (beta chain). Its antigen is not known. This entry is derived from a study of OX40 agonist ivuxolimab in advanced cancers. Study overall: Three patients, one with hepatocellular carcinoma and two with cutaneous melanoma, achieved partial responses. Whole-study results and caveats: At 0.1 to 3.0 mg/kg and by week 6, clonal expansion occurred in CD4+ and CD8+ blood T cells. Some nonresponders additionally presented with little normalized T-cell clonal expansion. The antigens recognized by the expanded peripheral T cells, that is their antigen specificity, were not determined.

Sequenced by immunoSEQ multiplex PCR; TCRdb stores in-frame clones only, minus some. Of tens of thousands of clones in the sample, more than 85% were seen once. The CDR3 is 14 residues long. Trimming removed 5 bases from V and 6 bases from J; junction bases left unmatched: 6. Germline V lookup: CDR1 MNHEY, CDR2 SMNVEV (reference sequence). This chain connects TRBV27 to TRBJ2-3; 9 bases are a match to TRBD2. Here the sequenced sample was CD4+ or CD8+ T cells sorted from blood, taken in a trial of the OX40 agonist ivuxolimab. The receptor's source is an adult with an advanced solid tumor such as melanoma, head and neck, liver or kidney cancer. The CDR3 DNA reads as TGTGCCAGCAGTCCAGCGGGAGGCAAGGATACGCAGTATTTT. Its translation: CASSPAGGKDTQYF.